The 21 T cell receptor beta chains presented below share a single source sample, sequenced in a study of chemoradiotherapy in HPV16-positive cancers. Measured with immunoSEQ multiplex PCR; TCRdb has only the in-frame clones, and not every one. The sample has roughly 5,200 clones; 70% to 85% are singletons. Sequences were derived from tumor tissue, sampled from a patient who underwent chemoradiotherapy. Receptor source: a human donor with HPV-associated anogenital cancer.

A single count supports this clone. This chain joins TRBV7-9 and TRBJ2-3; 13 bases map to TRBD2. The CDR3 spans 19 residues. Germline assignment: CDR1 SEHNR and CDR2 FQNEAQ (reference sequence). With 4 bases clipped from V and 0 bases from J, the junction kept 10 bases outside the gene matches. The CDR3 coding sequence is TGTGCCAGCAGCTCAGCCGGGACTAGCGGGATCTCTAGCACAGATACGCAGTATTTT. Translated, it gives CASSSAGTSGISSTDTQYF.

This chain connects TRBV9 to TRBJ2-7; 11 nucleotides align to TRBD2. Germline lookup yields CDR1 SGDLS and CDR2 YYNGEE. The CDR3 is made up of 15 amino acids. Trimming removed 7 bases from V and 6 bases from J; junction bases left unmatched: 12. CDR3 amino acids: CASENYGTSGAEQYF. The DNA of the CDR3 is TGTGCCAGCGAAAATTATGGGACTAGCGGCGCCGAGCAGTACTTC.

This clone showed up just once. V gene TRBV11-2 combines with J gene TRBJ2-3; 9 bases are shared with TRBD2. CDR3 size: 15 residues. Unmatched junction bases numbered 5, after V lost 3 bases and J lost 4 bases. From germline, CDR1 is SGHAT and CDR2 FQNNGV. DNA of the CDR3: TGTGCCAGCAGCTTGACGACTAGCGGAGCAGATACGCAGTATTTT. Its translation is CASSLTTSGADTQYF. Supplemented by reference TRBV11-2 and TRBJ2-3, the full variable domain reads EAGVAQSPRYKIIEKRQSVAFWCNPISGHATLYWYQQILGQGPKLLIQFQNNGVVDDSQLPKDRFSAERLKGVDSTLKIQPAKLEDSAVYLCASSLTTSGADTQYFGPGTRLTVL.

The V and J genes are TRBV5-1 and TRBJ1-1; 8 nucleotides match TRBD1. Germline V gene data show CDR1 as SGHRS and CDR2 as YFSETQ. This CDR3 has 14 amino acids. Germline trimming cut 4 bases from V and 5 bases from J; bases unmatched to any gene: 7. CDR3: CASSQPQGGTEAFF. Here the CDR3 DNA reads TGCGCCAGCAGCCAGCCACAGGGGGGGACTGAAGCTTTCTTT.

This rearrangement joins TRBV27 to TRBJ2-1; no clear D gene. The germline V gene encodes CDR1 MNHEY and CDR2 SMNVEV (reference sequence). The CDR3 sequence is 16 residues long. Trimming shortened V by 2 bases and J by 0 bases, and 11 bases separated the two germline ends. CDR3 protein: CASSLRAWSSYNEQFF. As DNA, the CDR3 is TGTGCCAGCAGTTTACGGGCATGGAGCTCCTACAATGAGCAGTTCTTC.

The chain couples TRBV27 to TRBJ2-7; tentatively, D is TRBD2 (6 bases). Germline V CDR1 and CDR2: MNHEY, SMNVEV (reference sequence). V was pared by 0 bases and J by 6 bases, with 15 bases between. The CDR3 covers 15 residues. CDR3 protein: CASSLSRLATGEQYF. For the CDR3, the DNA is TGTGCCAGCAGTTTATCCCGGCTAGCGACGGGCGAGCAGTACTTC.

The rearrangement links TRBV5-5 to TRBJ2-7; TRBD2 aligns across 7 bases. The length of the CDR3 is 14 residues. The germline gives CDR1 SGHKS, CDR2 YYEKEE (reference sequence). The J segment lost 7 bases and the V segment lost 0 bases, leaving 7 bases of the junction unmatched. The chain's CDR3 is CASSLGGSFGEQYF. CDR3 nucleotide sequence: TGTGCCAGCAGCTTGGGCGGGAGCTTCGGTGAGCAGTACTTC. Looking up the rest from reference TRBV5-5 and TRBJ2-7 gives the full variable domain: DAGVTQSPTHLIKTRGQQVTLRCSPISGHKSVSWYQQVLGQGPQFIFQYYEKEERGRGNFPDRFSARQFPNYSSELNVNALLLGDSALYLCASSLGGSFGEQYFGPGTRLTVT.

This clone appeared a few times. The rearrangement uses TRBV2 and TRBJ2-5; D might be TRBD2 (6 bases). The CDR3 is 10 amino acids. The germline V gene encodes CDR1 SNHLY and CDR2 FYNNEI. The V and J ends lost 6 bases and 8 bases respectively, with 7 bases between them. The CDR3: CASSAGTQYF. CDR3 coding DNA: TGTGCCAGCAGCGCGGGAACCCAGTACTTC.

The table lists this clone with a count of one. This rearrangement joins TRBV30 to TRBJ1-1; D is possibly TRBD1 (5 bases). Trimming removed 4 bases from V and 5 bases from J, with 17 bases in between. The germline V gene has CDR1 GTSNPN and CDR2 SVGIG (reference sequence). This CDR3 comprises 14 residues. The CDR3, as DNA: TGTGCCTGGACCCCAGGGACCACTGGGACTGAAGCTTTCTTT. Translating gives CAWTPGTTGTEAFF.

This clone appeared once. The chain combines TRBV7-8 with TRBJ2-1; D gene unclear. Germline V gene sequence: CDR1 SGHVS, CDR2 FQNEAQ. This CDR3 region has 19 residues. The V end lost 5 bases, the J end lost 0 bases, and 23 bases lay between the germline ends. The CDR3 loop is CASSSRSPRASSSYNEQFF. The CDR3 bases are TGTGCCAGCAGCAGTAGGTCGCCTCGGGCTTCGAGCTCCTACAATGAGCAGTTCTTC.

The rearrangement links TRBV11-2 to TRBJ2-7; D might be TRBD2 (6 bases). V shed 3 bases and J shed 3 bases, with 18 bases lying between them. Germline V gene sequence: CDR1 SGHAT, CDR2 FQNNGV. The CDR3 runs to 16 residues. In DNA, the CDR3 is TGTGCCAGCAGCTTGGGCTTCGGCTTAGCGGTCTACGAGCAGTACTTC. It yields the protein CASSLGFGLAVYEQYF.

The chain has TRBV7-6 and TRBJ2-2, with D perhaps assigned TRBD1 or TRBD2 (5 bases each). CDR3 length: 16 residues. The V end was cut by 5 bases, the J end by 7 bases, with 20 bases between. Germline CDR1 reads SGHVS; CDR2 reads FNYEAQ. CDR3 loop: CASSPTGRSLGGELFF. CDR3 DNA: TGTGCCAGCAGCCCTACGGGACGCTCCCTAGGCGGGGAGCTGTTTTTT.

The rearrangement joins TRBV7-9 to TRBJ2-7; 8 bases are shared with TRBD1. This CDR3 has 14 residues. From germline, CDR1 is SEHNR and CDR2 FQNEAQ (reference sequence). V was pared by 5 bases and J by 2 bases, with 5 bases of the junction left unmatched. The CDR3 is CASSLRDRPYEQYF. CDR3 DNA: TGTGCCAGCAGCCTGCGGGACAGGCCCTACGAGCAGTACTTC.

Written as DNA, the CDR3 is TGTGCCAGTAGTCGGATTAATGAAAAACTGTTTTTT. Its protein is CASSRINEKLFF. J is TRBJ1-4 and V is TRBV19, with D unresolved. The CDR3 is made up of 12 amino acids. The germline CDR1 and CDR2 sequences are LNHDA and SQIVND (reference sequence). V was pared by 5 bases and J by 4 bases, with 5 bases between.

The genes are TRBV7-9 and TRBJ2-3, with unresolved D. CDR3 size: 13 residues. Trimming took 10 bases from V and 1 from J, leaving 12 bases between them. CDR1 and CDR2 (germline): SEHNR, FQNEAQ (reference sequence). The CDR3 DNA sequence: TGTGCCACTATTGACACAGGCACAGATACGCAGTATTTT. Amino acids: CATIDTGTDTQYF.

This rearrangement joins TRBV13 to TRBJ1-1; D is unclear. This CDR3 has 16 residues. Looked up from germline, CDR1 is PRHDT and CDR2 is FYEKMQ (reference sequence). V lost 4 bases to trimming and J lost 4 bases, with 19 bases between them. For the CDR3, the DNA is TGTGCCAGCAGCTCCGCCTCGGACGTATACGGCACTGAAGCTTTCTTT. This codes for CASSSASDVYGTEAFF. Variable domain in full (rest from reference TRBV13 and TRBJ1-1): AAGVIQSPRHLIKEKRETATLKCYPIPRHDTVYWYQQGPGQDPQFLISFYEKMQSDKGSIPDRFSAQQFSDYHSELNMSSLELGDSALYFCASSSASDVYGTEAFFGQGTRLTVV.

This clone was seen more than once but under ten times. The CDR3 DNA is TGTGCCAGCAGCGGTACACAAACAGGGGGCGGGGAGCTGTTTTTT. Encoded protein: CASSGTQTGGGELFF. The chain employs TRBV9 and TRBJ2-2; 8 nucleotides align to TRBD1. V was clipped by 3 bases and J by 7 bases; unmatched bases: 8. CDR3 length equals 15 residues. Per germline, CDR1 SGDLS and CDR2 YYNGEE.

The rearrangement joins TRBV18 to TRBJ2-5, with 8 bases fitting TRBD2. V dropped 4 bases and J dropped 5; count of bases not matched to a gene: 15. This CDR3 is 17 amino acids long. Germline values: CDR1 KGHSH, CDR2 LQKENI. The CDR3 reads CASSRGTSGSGAETQYF. In DNA, the CDR3 is TGTGCCAGCTCACGAGGCACTAGCGGTAGTGGGGCGGAGACCCAGTACTTC. The variable domain in full, completed from reference TRBV18 and TRBJ2-5, reads NAGVMQNPRHLVRRRGQEARLRCSPMKGHSHVYWYRQLPEEGLKFMVYLQKENIIDESGMPKERFSAEFPKEGPSILRIQQVVRGDSAAYFCASSRGTSGSGAETQYFGPGTRLLVL.

This clone has just a few counts. The DNA for the CDR3 is TGTGCCAGCAGCTTGGGAGTGGGAGGGGAGACTGAAGCTTTCTTT. Translated: CASSLGVGGETEAFF. The chain joins TRBV5-6 to TRBJ1-1; D perhaps matches TRBD1 (5 bases). Trimming cost V 0 bases and J 5 bases, with 14 bases left between them. Looked up from germline, CDR1 is SGHDT and CDR2 is YYEEEE. The CDR3 extends over 15 amino acids.

In this sample, this clone turned up once. The chain has TRBV10-3 and TRBJ2-1; 11 nucleotides line up with TRBD2. Germline CDR1 ENHRY, CDR2 SYGVKD. The CDR3 extends over 15 amino acids. V shed 6 bases and J 5 bases; nucleotides not matched to a gene: 6. This CDR3 is CAIRITSGGNNEQFF. In DNA form, the CDR3 reads TGTGCCATCAGGATAACTAGCGGGGGAAACAATGAGCAGTTCTTC.

The rearrangement uses TRBV7-3 and TRBJ2-1, with D perhaps TRBD1 (5 bases). The CDR3 has 15 amino acids. CDR1 SGHTA and CDR2 FQGTGA come from the germline V gene. Trimming removed 2 bases from V and 9 bases from J, with 17 bases in between. CDR3 coding DNA: TGTGCCAGCAGCTTAGCTCGCAATAGTGGGGCTGAGCAGTTCTTC. Translating gives CASSLARNSGAEQFF.